This T cell receptor beta chain was identified in a study of cytomegalovirus exposure and HLA in healthy donors. Germline CDR1 is KGHSH and CDR2 is LQKENI. V was trimmed by 5 bases and J by 1 base, leaving 14 bases between them. The CDR3 runs 16 residues. The PCR contained 60 Vbeta and 13 Jbeta primers. Sequencing was performed with immunoSEQ multiplex PCR; in TCRdb, only in-frame clones are kept and a portion is missing. This sample yields fewer than 200,000 clones, of which less than 80% are seen a single time; 0.6% to 0.95% belongs to the top ten. The TCR originated in a female donor in good health and CMV-seronegative. V and J are TRBV18 and TRBJ1-4; the D gene is possibly TRBD1 (5 bases). The specimen was PBMCs. The CDR3 spells CASSKSEGITNEKLFF. The CDR3 bases are TGTGCCAGCTCAAAATCGGAGGGGATAACTAATGAAAAACTGTTTTTT.